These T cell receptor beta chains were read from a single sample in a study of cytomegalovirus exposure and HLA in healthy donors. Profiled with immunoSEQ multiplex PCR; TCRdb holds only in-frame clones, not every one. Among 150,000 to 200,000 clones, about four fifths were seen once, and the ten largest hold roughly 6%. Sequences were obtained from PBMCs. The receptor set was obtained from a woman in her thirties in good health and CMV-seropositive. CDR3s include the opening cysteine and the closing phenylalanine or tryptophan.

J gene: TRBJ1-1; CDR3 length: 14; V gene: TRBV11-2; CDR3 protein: CASSRIRGSTEAFF
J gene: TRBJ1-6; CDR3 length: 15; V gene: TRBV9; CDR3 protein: CASSAEQGYNSPLHF
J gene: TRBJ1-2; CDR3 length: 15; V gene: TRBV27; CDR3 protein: CASNPGTGARFGYTF
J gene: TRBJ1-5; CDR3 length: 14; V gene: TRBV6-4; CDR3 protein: CASSEDYSNQPQHF
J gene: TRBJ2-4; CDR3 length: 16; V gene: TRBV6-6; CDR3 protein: CASTKGQSLAKNIQYF
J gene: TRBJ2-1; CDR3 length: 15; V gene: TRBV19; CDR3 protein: CASSMSDRFYNEQFF
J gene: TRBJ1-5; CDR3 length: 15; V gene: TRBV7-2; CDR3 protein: CASSLLTGVGQPQHF
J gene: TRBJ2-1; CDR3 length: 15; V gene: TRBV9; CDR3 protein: CASSEVDRGGNEQFF
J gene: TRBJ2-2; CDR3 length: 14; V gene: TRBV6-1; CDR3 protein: CASRTGGGTGELFF
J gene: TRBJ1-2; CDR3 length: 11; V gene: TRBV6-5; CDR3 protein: CASRGQDGYTF
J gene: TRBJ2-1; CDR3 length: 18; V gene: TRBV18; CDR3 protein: CASAKEPLGGGYYNEQFF
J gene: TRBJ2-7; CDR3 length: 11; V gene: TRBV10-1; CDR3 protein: CAAGDAYEQYF
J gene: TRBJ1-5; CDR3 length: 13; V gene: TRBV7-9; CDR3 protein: CASSLQGIQPQHF
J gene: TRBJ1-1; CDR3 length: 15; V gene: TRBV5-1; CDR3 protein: CASSRSGVGNTEAFF
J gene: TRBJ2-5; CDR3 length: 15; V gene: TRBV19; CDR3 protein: CASSPRTSGAETQYF
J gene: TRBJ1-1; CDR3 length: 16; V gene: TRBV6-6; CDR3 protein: CASSYSKRQLNTEAFF
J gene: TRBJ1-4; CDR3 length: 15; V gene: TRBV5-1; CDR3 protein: CASSLGGATNEKLFF
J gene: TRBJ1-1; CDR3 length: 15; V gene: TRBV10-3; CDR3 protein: CAIGPGTGVGTEAFF
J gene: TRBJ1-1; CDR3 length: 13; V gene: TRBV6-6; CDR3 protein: CASSYIQGTEAFF
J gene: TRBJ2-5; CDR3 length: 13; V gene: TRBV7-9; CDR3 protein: CASSLGTVETQYF